This T cell receptor beta chain was sequenced for a study of early T cells in non-severe SARS-CoV-2 infection. The CDR3 sequence is 14 residues long. The germline gives CDR1 SGHRS, CDR2 YFSETQ. V gave up 4 bases and J gave up 7 bases, with 15 bases separating them. In TCRdb, the 5' RACE reads were re-called with MiXCR into one record per CDR3 protein. The sample lists some 80,000 distinct CDR3 sequences; approximately 13% were seen once. This chain connects TRBV5-1 to TRBJ2-1; D tentatively fits TRBD1 or TRBD2 (5 bases each). Sequences were obtained from whole blood. This receptor was taken from an adult who was a healthcare worker with PCR-confirmed SARS-CoV-2 infection or an uninfected control (not recorded which). The CDR3 here is CASSPVRGRNEQFF. CDR3 coding DNA: TGCGCCAGCAGCCCCGTGAGGGGTAGGAATGAGCAGTTCTTC.